Many counts were recorded for the clone carrying this T cell receptor beta chain. No antigen is known for it. The CDR3 length is 17 residues. The junction had 13 bases not matched to a gene; V was cut back by 4 bases and J by 8 bases. Germline CDR1 is LGHDT and CDR2 is YNNKEL (reference sequence). According to the study, TCR beta libraries were built with iRepertoire HTBI primers and CDR3-region Arm-PCR. From the multiplex PCR reads, TCRdb called clonotypes with MiXCR, one entry per CDR3 protein. This sample has 500,000 or so distinct CDR3 sequences; 13% to 15% occur once, and the top ten carry around a sixth. Time point here: newly diagnosed GD, antithyroid drugs for less than 3 months. The TCR library was made from RNA that had been extracted from PBMCs in TRIzol. Roughly 10-milliliter peripheral blood samples went into EDTA tubes. The sample is drawn from a study of regulatory T cells in long-lasting Graves disease.

Study-level findings and limits: Whereas new patients shared 950 to 1,000 public clonotypes, persistent patients shared more, at about 3,000.

The same sample was also used in a study of T cells in Graves' hyperthyroidism and ophthalmopathy. That work states: HTBI primers were used for first-round RT-PCR of the TCR CDR3. Blood held most thyroid clonotypes expanded above 0.001 frequency.

This chain uses TRBV3-1 with TRBJ1-4, with TRBD1 matching over 10 bases. This TCR was sampled from a woman aged 45-65 years with Graves disease. The material sequenced was peripheral blood mononuclear cells (PBMCs), taken at new diagnosis, from a patient treated with antithyroid drugs. The DNA for the CDR3 is TGTGCCAGCAGCCCCCACGGGACAGGGGAGGGAGGCGAAAAACTGTTTTTT. It yields the protein CASSPHGTGEGGEKLFF.